A selection of T cell receptor beta chains follows, all from one sample in a study of OX40 agonist ivuxolimab in advanced cancers. Libraries were prepared by immunoSEQ multiplex PCR; TCRdb keeps only in-frame clonotypes and omits some of them. The sample has around 33,000 clones; 84% are singletons. Sample: CD4+ or CD8+ T cells sorted from blood, taken in a trial of the OX40 agonist ivuxolimab. The origin of the receptors is an adult with an advanced solid tumor such as melanoma, head and neck, liver or kidney cancer. CDR3s include the opening cysteine and the closing phenylalanine or tryptophan. The D gene is left open where the match is weak. Size is stated for part of the rows, as once, few or many counts, or as a class when the clone is expanded.

V gene: TRBV5-1
clone size: NA
D gene: NA
J gene: TRBJ2-7
CDR3 length: 13
CDR3 DNA: TGCGCCAGCAGCTACCGGGGGGCGAACGAGCAGTACTTC
CDR3 protein: CASSYRGANEQYF

V gene: TRBV6-5
clone size: few
D gene: NA
J gene: TRBJ1-1
CDR3 length: 14
CDR3 DNA: TGTGCCAGCAGTACCGGGACGGCGAACACTGAAGCTTTCTTT
CDR3 protein: CASSTGTANTEAFF

V gene: TRBV6-5
clone size: NA
D gene: TRBD2
J gene: TRBJ2-7
CDR3 length: 16
CDR3 DNA: TGTGCCAGCAGTTACTCTCCTAGCGGGATTAACTACGAGCAGTACTTC
CDR3 protein: CASSYSPSGINYEQYF

V gene: TRBV19
clone size: NA
D gene: NA
J gene: TRBJ1-2
CDR3 length: 10
CDR3 DNA: TGTGCCAGCCGAGGGAGCGGGCTCCACTTC
CDR3 protein: CASRGSGLHF

V gene: TRBV15
clone size: NA
D gene: TRBD2
J gene: TRBJ2-7
CDR3 length: 15
CDR3 DNA: TGTGCCACCAGACTTGGACTAGCGGGTTCCTACGAGCAGTACTTC
CDR3 protein: CATRLGLAGSYEQYF

V gene: TRBV29-1
clone size: NA
D gene: TRBD1
J gene: TRBJ2-5
CDR3 length: 15
CDR3 DNA: TGCAGCGTTGGGGGGATACAGGGGACCCTAGAGACCCAGTACTTC
CDR3 protein: CSVGGIQGTLETQYF

V gene: TRBV28
clone size: NA
D gene: NA
J gene: TRBJ2-7
CDR3 length: 8
CDR3 DNA: TGTGTCATAGAGGAGCAGTACTTC
CDR3 protein: CVIEEQYF

V gene: TRBV7-7
clone size: NA
D gene: NA
J gene: TRBJ2-7
CDR3 length: 13
CDR3 DNA: TGTGCTAGCAGCCTGGACTTAGACGACGAGCAGTACTTC
CDR3 protein: CASSLDLDDEQYF

V gene: TRBV9
clone size: few
D gene: TRBD1
J gene: TRBJ2-1
CDR3 length: 15
CDR3 DNA: TGTGCCAGCAGCACCCAGGGACAGAGTTACAATGAGCAGTTCTTC
CDR3 protein: CASSTQGQSYNEQFF

V gene: TRBV27
clone size: NA
D gene: TRBD2
J gene: TRBJ2-4
CDR3 length: 15
CDR3 DNA: TGTGCCAGCAGTAAAGCGGGAGGGGCCAAAAACATTCAGTACTTC
CDR3 protein: CASSKAGGAKNIQYF

V gene: TRBV11-2
clone size: NA
D gene: TRBD2
J gene: TRBJ2-1
CDR3 length: 19
CDR3 DNA: TGTGCCAGCAGCCGGGGACTAGCGGGAGGTCGGGCCTCCTACAATGAGCAGTTCTTC
CDR3 protein: CASSRGLAGGRASYNEQFF

V gene: TRBV7-8
clone size: NA
D gene: NA
J gene: TRBJ1-2
CDR3 length: 16
CDR3 DNA: TGTGCCAGCAGCTTAGTCGGGGGAGATGCTAACTATGGCTACACCTTC
CDR3 protein: CASSLVGGDANYGYTF

V gene: TRBV4-2
clone size: NA
D gene: TRBD2
J gene: TRBJ2-7
CDR3 length: 17
CDR3 DNA: TGTGCCAGCAGCATTGATAGCGGGGGAGTCCAGCTTGCCGAGCAGTACTTC
CDR3 protein: CASSIDSGGVQLAEQYF

V gene: TRBV6-6
clone size: NA
D gene: NA
J gene: TRBJ2-3
CDR3 length: 12
CDR3 DNA: TGTGCCAGCAGTTCCATCAGGGATACGCAGTATTTT
CDR3 protein: CASSSIRDTQYF

V gene: TRBV5-4
clone size: large
D gene: NA
J gene: TRBJ1-5
CDR3 length: 16
CDR3 DNA: TGTGCCAGCAGTCCAATGGCGGGACTGAACAATCAGCCCCAGCATTTT
CDR3 protein: CASSPMAGLNNQPQHF

V gene: TRBV10-3
clone size: NA
D gene: NA
J gene: TRBJ2-2
CDR3 length: 16
CDR3 DNA: TGTGCCATCAGTGAGTTTTCTCAGTGGCACACCGGGGAGCTGTTTTTT
CDR3 protein: CAISEFSQWHTGELFF

V gene: TRBV30
clone size: NA
D gene: NA
J gene: TRBJ1-2
CDR3 length: 15
CDR3 DNA: TGTGCCTGGAGTGAGGGAGACAGCCGGGACTATGGCTACACCTTC
CDR3 protein: CAWSEGDSRDYGYTF

V gene: TRBV28
clone size: NA
D gene: TRBD1
J gene: TRBJ1-2
CDR3 length: 14
CDR3 DNA: TGTGCCAGCAGCCCAAGCAGGGGGTCCTATGGCTACACCTTC
CDR3 protein: CASSPSRGSYGYTF

V gene: TRBV4-3
clone size: NA
D gene: TRBD1
J gene: TRBJ2-2
CDR3 length: 16
CDR3 DNA: TGCGCCAGCAGCCATCGGGCGGGACAGGTTTTAGGGGAGCTGTTTTTT
CDR3 protein: CASSHRAGQVLGELFF

V gene: TRBV27
clone size: NA
D gene: NA
J gene: TRBJ2-5
CDR3 length: 14
CDR3 DNA: TGTGCCAGCAGTTTGGGGCTCGGGGGAGAGACCCAGTACTTC
CDR3 protein: CASSLGLGGETQYF

V gene: TRBV7-8
clone size: NA
D gene: NA
J gene: TRBJ2-1
CDR3 length: 16
CDR3 DNA: TGTGCCAGCAGCTTAGTGGAGGGGGGCACGAGGAATGAGCAGTTCTTC
CDR3 protein: CASSLVEGGTRNEQFF

V gene: TRBV28
clone size: NA
D gene: TRBD2
J gene: TRBJ2-7
CDR3 length: 14
CDR3 DNA: TGTGCCAGCAGTTTATCCGGGACTAGCCCGGTGCAGTACTTC
CDR3 protein: CASSLSGTSPVQYF

V gene: TRBV2
clone size: NA
D gene: NA
J gene: TRBJ1-5
CDR3 length: 15
CDR3 DNA: TGTGCCAGCAGTGCGGACGACAGGAGCAATCAGCCCCAGCATTTT
CDR3 protein: CASSADDRSNQPQHF

V gene: TRBV2
clone size: NA
D gene: NA
J gene: TRBJ1-4
CDR3 length: 17
CDR3 DNA: TGTGCCAGCAGTGAAGCGGGTCCGGCAGTAGCTAATGAAAAACTGTTTTTT
CDR3 protein: CASSEAGPAVANEKLFF

V gene: TRBV19
clone size: NA
D gene: NA
J gene: TRBJ1-1
CDR3 length: 11
CDR3 DNA: TGTGCCAGTAGTATGGGGGCTGAAGCTTTCTTT
CDR3 protein: CASSMGAEAFF

V gene: TRBV6-5
clone size: NA
D gene: TRBD1
J gene: TRBJ2-7
CDR3 length: 13
CDR3 DNA: TGTGCCAGCAGTTACAAAGGGGGCCCCGAGCAGTACTTC
CDR3 protein: CASSYKGGPEQYF

V gene: TRBV5-5
clone size: NA
D gene: NA
J gene: TRBJ1-1
CDR3 length: 16
CDR3 DNA: TGTGCCAGCAGCTTGGGGCAGGGGAGGCTAAACACTGAAGCTTTCTTT
CDR3 protein: CASSLGQGRLNTEAFF

V gene: TRBV28
clone size: NA
D gene: NA
J gene: TRBJ2-7
CDR3 length: 14
CDR3 DNA: TGTGCCAGCGAAGCGCAGGGGGGTGACTACGAGCAGTACTTC
CDR3 protein: CASEAQGGDYEQYF

V gene: TRBV6-5
clone size: NA
D gene: TRBD2
J gene: TRBJ2-3
CDR3 length: 15
CDR3 DNA: TGTGCCAGCACAACGGCGGCGGGAGGTGCCGATACGCAGTATTTT
CDR3 protein: CASTTAAGGADTQYF